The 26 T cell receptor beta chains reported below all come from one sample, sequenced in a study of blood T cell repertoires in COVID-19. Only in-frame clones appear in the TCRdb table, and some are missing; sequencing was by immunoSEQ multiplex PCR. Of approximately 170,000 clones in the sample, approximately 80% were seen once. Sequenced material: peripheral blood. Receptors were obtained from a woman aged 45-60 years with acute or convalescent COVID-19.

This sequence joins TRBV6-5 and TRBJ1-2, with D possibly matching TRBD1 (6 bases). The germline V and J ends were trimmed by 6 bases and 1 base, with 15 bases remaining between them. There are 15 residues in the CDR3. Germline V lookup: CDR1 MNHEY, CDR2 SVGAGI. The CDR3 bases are TGTGCCAGCAGAAGTACGGGACACATTAACTATGGCTACACCTTC. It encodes CASRSTGHINYGYTF.

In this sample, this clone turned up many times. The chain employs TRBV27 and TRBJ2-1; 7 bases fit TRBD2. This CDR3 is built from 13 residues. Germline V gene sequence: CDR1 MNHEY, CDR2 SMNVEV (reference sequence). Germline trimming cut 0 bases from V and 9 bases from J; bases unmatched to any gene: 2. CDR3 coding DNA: TGTGCCAGCAGTTTATCCCGACTAGCTGAGCAGTTCTTC. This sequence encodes CASSLSRLAEQFF.

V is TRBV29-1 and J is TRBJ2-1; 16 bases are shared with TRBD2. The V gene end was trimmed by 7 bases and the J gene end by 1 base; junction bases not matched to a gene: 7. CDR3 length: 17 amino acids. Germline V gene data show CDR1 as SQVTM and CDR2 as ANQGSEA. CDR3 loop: CSARGLAGGPSYNEQFF. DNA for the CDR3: TGCAGCGCAAGGGGACTAGCGGGAGGGCCTTCCTACAATGAGCAGTTCTTC.

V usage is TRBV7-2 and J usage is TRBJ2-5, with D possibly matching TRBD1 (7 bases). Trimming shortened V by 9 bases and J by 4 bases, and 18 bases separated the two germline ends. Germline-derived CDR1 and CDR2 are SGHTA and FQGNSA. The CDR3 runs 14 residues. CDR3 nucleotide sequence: TGTGCCAGGCGCGGGACAGACTTAAGAGAGACCCAGTACTTC. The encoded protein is CARRGTDLRETQYF.

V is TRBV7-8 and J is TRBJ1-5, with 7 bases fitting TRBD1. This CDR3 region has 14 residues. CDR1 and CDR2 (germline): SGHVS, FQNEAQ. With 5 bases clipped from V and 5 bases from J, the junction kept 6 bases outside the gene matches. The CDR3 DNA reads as TGTGCCAGCAGCACTTCGACAGGGTATCAGCCCCAGCATTTT. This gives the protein CASSTSTGYQPQHF.

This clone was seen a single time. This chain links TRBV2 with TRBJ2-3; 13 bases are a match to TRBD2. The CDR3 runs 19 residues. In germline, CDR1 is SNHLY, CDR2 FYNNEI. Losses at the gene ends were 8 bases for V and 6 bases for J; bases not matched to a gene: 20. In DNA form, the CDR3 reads TGTGCCAGCGATGGTTGGGGGACTAGCGGGGCCCTAAGCGGGGATACGCAGTATTTT. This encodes CASDGWGTSGALSGDTQYF. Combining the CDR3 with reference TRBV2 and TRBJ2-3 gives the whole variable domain EPEVTQTPSHQVTQMGQEVILRCVPISNHLYFYWYRQILGQKVEFLVSFYNNEISEKSEIFDDQFSVERPDGSNFTLKIRSTKLEDSAMYFCASDGWGTSGALSGDTQYFGPGTRLTVL.

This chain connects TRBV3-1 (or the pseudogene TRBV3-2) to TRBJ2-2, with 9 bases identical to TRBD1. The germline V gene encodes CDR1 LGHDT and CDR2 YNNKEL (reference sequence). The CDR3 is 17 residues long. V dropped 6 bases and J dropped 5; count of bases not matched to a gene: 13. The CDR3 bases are TGTGCCAGCAGAAAGCATCAGGGACAGGGAATAACCGGGGAGCTGTTTTTT. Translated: CASRKHQGQGITGELFF.

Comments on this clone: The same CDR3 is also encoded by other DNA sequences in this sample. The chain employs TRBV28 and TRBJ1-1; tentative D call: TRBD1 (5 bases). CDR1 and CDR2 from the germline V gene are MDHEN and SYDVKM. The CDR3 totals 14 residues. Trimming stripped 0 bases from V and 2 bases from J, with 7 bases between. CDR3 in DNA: TGTGCCAGCAGTTTATGGGGGGGAAACACTGAAGCTTTCTTT. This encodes CASSLWGGNTEAFF.

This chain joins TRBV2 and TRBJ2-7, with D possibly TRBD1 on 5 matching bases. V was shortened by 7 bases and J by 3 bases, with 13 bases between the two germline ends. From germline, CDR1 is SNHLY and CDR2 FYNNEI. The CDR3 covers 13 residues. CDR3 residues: CASNVQVLYEQYF. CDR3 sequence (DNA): TGTGCCAGCAACGTACAGGTTCTCTACGAGCAGTACTTC.

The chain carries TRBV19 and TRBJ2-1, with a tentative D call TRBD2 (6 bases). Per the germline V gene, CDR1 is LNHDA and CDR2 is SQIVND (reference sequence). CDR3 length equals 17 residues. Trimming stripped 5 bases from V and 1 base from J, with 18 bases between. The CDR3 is CASSRTSGGRSYNEQFF. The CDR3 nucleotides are TGTGCCAGTAGTCGCACCTCCGGGGGAAGGTCCTACAATGAGCAGTTCTTC.

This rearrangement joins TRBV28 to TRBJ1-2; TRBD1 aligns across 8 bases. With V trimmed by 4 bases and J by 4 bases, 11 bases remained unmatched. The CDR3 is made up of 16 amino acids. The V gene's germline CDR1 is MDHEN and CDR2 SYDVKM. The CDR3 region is CASSSPGRGRVYGYTF. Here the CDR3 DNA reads TGTGCCAGCAGTTCTCCTGGCAGGGGGCGCGTCTATGGCTACACCTTC.

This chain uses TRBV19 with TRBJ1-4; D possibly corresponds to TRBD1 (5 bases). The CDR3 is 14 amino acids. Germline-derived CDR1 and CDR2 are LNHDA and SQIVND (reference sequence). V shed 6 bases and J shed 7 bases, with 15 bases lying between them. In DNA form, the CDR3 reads TGTGCCAGTAGGATGGGGCAGGACCGTGAAAAACTGTTTTTT. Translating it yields CASRMGQDREKLFF.

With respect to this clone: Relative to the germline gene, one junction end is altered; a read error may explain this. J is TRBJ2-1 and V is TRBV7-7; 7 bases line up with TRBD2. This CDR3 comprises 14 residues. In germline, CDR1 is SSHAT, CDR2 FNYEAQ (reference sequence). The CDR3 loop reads CASSSGTTYNEQFF. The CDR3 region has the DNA TGTGCTAGCAGCTCCGGGACTACCTACAATGAGCAGTTCTTC. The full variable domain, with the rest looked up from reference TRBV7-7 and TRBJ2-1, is GAGVSQSPRYKVTKRGQDVTLRCDPISSHATLYWYQQALGQGPEFLTYFNYEAQPDKSGLPSDRFSAERPEGSISTLTIQRTEQRDSAMYRCASSSGTTYNEQFFGPGTRLTVL.

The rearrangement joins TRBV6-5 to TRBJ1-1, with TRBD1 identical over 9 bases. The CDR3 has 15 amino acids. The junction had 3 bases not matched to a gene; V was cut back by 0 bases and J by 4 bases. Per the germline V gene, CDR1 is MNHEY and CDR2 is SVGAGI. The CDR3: CASSYSGQGSTEAFF. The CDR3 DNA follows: TGTGCCAGCAGTTACTCGGGACAGGGATCCACTGAAGCTTTCTTT.

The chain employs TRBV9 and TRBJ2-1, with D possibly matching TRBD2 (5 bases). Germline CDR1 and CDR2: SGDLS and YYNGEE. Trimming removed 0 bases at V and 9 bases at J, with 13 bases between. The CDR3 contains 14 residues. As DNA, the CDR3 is TGTGCCAGCAGCGTAGGGTCTCTTGAGGGTGAGCAGTTCTTC. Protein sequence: CASSVGSLEGEQFF.

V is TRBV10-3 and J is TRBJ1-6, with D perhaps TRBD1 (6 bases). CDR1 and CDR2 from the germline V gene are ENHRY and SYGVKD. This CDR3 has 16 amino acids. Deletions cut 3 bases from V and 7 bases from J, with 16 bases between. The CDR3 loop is CAISERSAGENSPLHF. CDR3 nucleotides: TGTGCCATCAGTGAACGGAGCGCAGGGGAGAATTCACCCCTCCACTTT.

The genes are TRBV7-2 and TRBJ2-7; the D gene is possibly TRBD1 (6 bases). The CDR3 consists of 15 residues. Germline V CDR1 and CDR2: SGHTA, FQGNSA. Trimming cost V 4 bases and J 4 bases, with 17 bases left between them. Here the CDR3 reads CASSSAATGSYEQYF. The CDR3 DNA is TGTGCCAGCAGCTCAGCAGCCACAGGGTCTTACGAGCAGTACTTC.

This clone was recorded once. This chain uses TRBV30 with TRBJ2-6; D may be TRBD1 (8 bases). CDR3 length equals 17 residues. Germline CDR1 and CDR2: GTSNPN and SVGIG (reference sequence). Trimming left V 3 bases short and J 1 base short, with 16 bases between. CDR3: CAWRGGTGSSGANVLTF. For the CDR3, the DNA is TGTGCCTGGAGGGGGGGGACAGGCAGTTCTGGGGCCAACGTCCTGACTTTC.

CDR3 amino acids: CASSLGGIAGARDTQYF. The DNA for the CDR3 is TGTGCCAGCAGTTTGGGAGGGATAGCGGGGGCCAGAGATACGCAGTATTTT. V usage is TRBV28 and J usage is TRBJ2-3; 9 positions agree with TRBD2. CDR3 length: 17 residues. In germline, CDR1 is MDHEN, CDR2 SYDVKM. V lost 3 bases and J lost 5; bases outside the gene matches: 12.

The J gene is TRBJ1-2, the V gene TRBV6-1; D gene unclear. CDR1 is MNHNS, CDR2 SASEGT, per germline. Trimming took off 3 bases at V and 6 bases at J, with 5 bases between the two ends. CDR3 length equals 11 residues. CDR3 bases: TGTGCCAGCAGTGATCAAAATGGCTACACCTTC. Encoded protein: CASSDQNGYTF.

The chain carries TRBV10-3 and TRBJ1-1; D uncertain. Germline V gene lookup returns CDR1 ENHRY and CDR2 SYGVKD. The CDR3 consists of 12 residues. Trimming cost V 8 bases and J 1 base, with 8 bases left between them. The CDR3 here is CAIAGGNTEAFF. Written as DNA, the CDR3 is TGTGCCATCGCAGGAGGGAACACTGAAGCTTTCTTT.

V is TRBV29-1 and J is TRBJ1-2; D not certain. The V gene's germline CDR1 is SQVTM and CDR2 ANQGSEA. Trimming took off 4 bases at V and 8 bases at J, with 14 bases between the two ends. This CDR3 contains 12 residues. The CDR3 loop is CSVGVHSGGYTF. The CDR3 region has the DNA TGCAGCGTTGGAGTCCACTCGGGGGGCTACACCTTC.

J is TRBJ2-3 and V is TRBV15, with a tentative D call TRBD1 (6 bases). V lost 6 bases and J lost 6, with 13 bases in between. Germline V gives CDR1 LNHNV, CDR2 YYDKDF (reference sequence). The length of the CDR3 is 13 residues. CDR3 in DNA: TGTGCCACCAGGCCCAACAGGGCTGATACGCAGTATTTT. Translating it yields CATRPNRADTQYF.

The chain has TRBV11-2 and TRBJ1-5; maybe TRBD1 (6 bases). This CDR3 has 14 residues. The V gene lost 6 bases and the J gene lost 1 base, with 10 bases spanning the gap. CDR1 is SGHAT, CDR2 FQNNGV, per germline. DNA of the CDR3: TGTGCCAGCAGTCCACAGGGAAGCAATCAGCCCCAGCATTTT. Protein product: CASSPQGSNQPQHF. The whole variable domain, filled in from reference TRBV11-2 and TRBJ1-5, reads EAGVAQSPRYKIIEKRQSVAFWCNPISGHATLYWYQQILGQGPKLLIQFQNNGVVDDSQLPKDRFSAERLKGVDSTLKIQPAKLEDSAVYLCASSPQGSNQPQHFGDGTRLSIL.

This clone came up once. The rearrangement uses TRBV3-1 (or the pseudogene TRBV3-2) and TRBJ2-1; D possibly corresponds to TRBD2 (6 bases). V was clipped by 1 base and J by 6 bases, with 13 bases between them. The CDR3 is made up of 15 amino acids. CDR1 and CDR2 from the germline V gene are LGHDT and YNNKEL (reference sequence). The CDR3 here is CASSQVSQGGNEQFF. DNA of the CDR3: TGTGCCAGCAGCCAAGTATCGCAGGGAGGCAATGAGCAGTTCTTC.

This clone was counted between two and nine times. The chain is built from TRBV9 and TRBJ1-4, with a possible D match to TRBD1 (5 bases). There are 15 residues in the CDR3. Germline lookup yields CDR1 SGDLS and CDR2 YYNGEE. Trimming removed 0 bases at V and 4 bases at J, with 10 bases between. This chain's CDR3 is CASSVDGQGNEKLFF. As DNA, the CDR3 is TGTGCCAGCAGCGTAGATGGGCAGGGTAATGAAAAACTGTTTTTT.